One and the same sample provided the 17 T cell receptor beta chains below, sequenced in a study of shared clonotypes between healthy human individuals. The assay was immunoSEQ multiplex PCR, and TCRdb's table has in-frame clones only and misses some. The sample holds over a million clones, 70% to 80% seen once. The sequencing sample was made of memory CD4+ T cells from PBMCs. Subset indicated: CD45RA-negative fraction. The receptors shown here come from a man aged 18 to 30 in good health. Some clones in this sample may be carry-over from other donors' samples.

The CDR3 DNA reads as TGTGCCAGTAGAACCCCCGGGGAGCTGTTTTTT. This codes for CASRTPGELFF. The V and J genes are TRBV19 and TRBJ2-2; D is unresolved. The length of the CDR3 is 11 residues. CDR1 is LNHDA and CDR2 is SQIVND in the germline V gene (reference sequence). The V end lost 6 bases, the J end lost 6 bases, and 5 bases lay between the germline ends.

The gene calls are TRBV21-1 and TRBJ1-3; the tabulated D call, TRBD1, remains unverified against the DNA. TRBV21-1 is noted as a pseudogene. The CDR3 has 17 residues. CDR3 loop: CASSKCSGTDVNYTIYF. The CDR3 bases are TGTGCCAGCAGCAAATGCTCCGGGACAGACGTGAATTACACCATATATTTT.

This clone showed up just a few times. The J gene is TRBJ2-2, the V gene TRBV7-2; a possible D gene is TRBD1 (6 bases). V was shortened by 5 bases and J by 1 base, with 11 bases between the two germline ends. Germline values: CDR1 SGHTA, CDR2 FQGNSA. CDR3 length equals 15 residues. CDR3 region: CASSVGAGNTGELFF. The CDR3 DNA follows: TGTGCCAGCAGCGTGGGGGCAGGGAACACCGGGGAGCTGTTTTTT.

This chain joins TRBV9 and TRBJ1-2, with TRBD1 matching 10 bases. This CDR3 has 17 residues. V was clipped by 4 bases and J by 3 bases; unmatched bases: 12. Germline lookup yields CDR1 SGDLS and CDR2 YYNGEE. The CDR3 is CASSPQDRGRIDYGYTF. The CDR3 DNA sequence: TGTGCCAGCAGCCCCCAAGACAGGGGGCGGATCGACTATGGCTACACCTTC.

The chain recombines TRBV2 with TRBJ2-7, with 9 bases aligning to TRBD2. The CDR3 has 13 residues. CDR1 and CDR2 from the germline V gene are SNHLY and FYNNEI. V shed 8 bases and J 6 bases; nucleotides not matched to a gene: 8. The CDR3 sequence is CASGVREGFEQYF. In nucleotides, the CDR3 is TGTGCCAGCGGGGTGCGGGAGGGCTTCGAGCAGTACTTC.

The J gene is TRBJ1-5, the V gene TRBV2; D is ambiguous. The germline V gene has CDR1 SNHLY and CDR2 FYNNEI. V lost 4 bases and J lost 0, with 7 bases in between. The CDR3 runs 14 residues. Here the CDR3 DNA reads TGTGCCAGCAGTGTGGCGAATAGCAATCAGCCCCAGCATTTT. Protein product: CASSVANSNQPQHF.

This chain connects TRBV10-3 to TRBJ1-1; D unclear. The CDR3 consists of 14 residues. Trimming pared 6 bases from V and 3 bases from J, leaving 14 bases between. The germline V gene encodes CDR1 ENHRY and CDR2 SYGVKD. The CDR3, as DNA: TGTGCCATCAGCATGGGTGGAAGTGACACTGAAGCTTTCTTT. It codes for CAISMGGSDTEAFF.

As to this clone: Other DNA variants within this sample encode the same CDR3. The V gene is TRBV11-3, the J gene TRBJ2-2, with D possibly being TRBD1 (5 bases). The V end was cut by 5 bases, the J end by 2 bases, with 9 bases between. This CDR3 spans 14 amino acids. The V gene's germline CDR1 is SGHNT and CDR2 YENEEA. The CDR3 DNA reads as TGTGCCAGCAGCGCACAGGTTAACACCGGGGAGCTGTTTTTT. Amino acid sequence: CASSAQVNTGELFF.

This clone was detected only once. The gene calls are TRBV7-8 and TRBJ2-2; 7 nucleotides match TRBD1. V was clipped by 0 bases and J by 8 bases; unmatched bases: 6. CDR1 and CDR2 (germline): SGHVS, FQNEAQ. The CDR3 extends over 15 amino acids. CDR3 in DNA: TGTGCCAGCAGCTTAGCGGGACAGATGAAGGGGGAGCTGTTTTTT. Residues: CASSLAGQMKGELFF.

The V gene is TRBV5-1, the J gene TRBJ1-2, with 8 bases fitting TRBD1. CDR3 length: 14 residues. J lost 3 bases, V lost 4 bases, and 5 bases had no gene match. From germline, CDR1 is SGHRS and CDR2 YFSETQ. CDR3 residues: CASSQGAPDYGYTF. The CDR3, as DNA: TGCGCCAGCAGCCAGGGGGCGCCGGACTATGGCTACACCTTC. Drawing the rest from reference TRBV5-1 and TRBJ1-2, the complete variable domain is KAGVTQTPRYLIKTRGQQVTLSCSPISGHRSVSWYQQTPGQGLQFLFEYFSETQRNKGNFPGRFSGRQFSNSRSEMNVSTLELGDSALYLCASSQGAPDYGYTFGSGTRLTVV.

The chain uses TRBV5-1 and TRBJ2-1; weak D call: TRBD1 (5 bases). The germline CDR1 and CDR2 sequences are SGHRS and YFSETQ. CDR3 size: 14 residues. The V and J ends lost 0 bases and 7 bases respectively, with 11 bases between them. The CDR3 loop is CASSLDGARNEQFF. The CDR3 bases are TGCGCCAGCAGCTTGGATGGGGCTAGGAATGAGCAGTTCTTC.

The CDR3 sequence: CASSPSAGGMFEQYF. Written as DNA, the CDR3 is TGTGCCAGCTCACCCTCAGCGGGAGGTATGTTCGAGCAGTACTTC. The genes are TRBV18 and TRBJ2-7, with 9 positions matching TRBD2. V dropped 3 bases and J dropped 6; count of bases not matched to a gene: 9. The CDR3 has 15 residues. Germline CDR1 reads KGHSH; CDR2 reads LQKENI.

For this clone: Other nucleotide sequences from this sample produce the same CDR3. The chain carries TRBV20-1 and TRBJ2-1, with D possibly matching TRBD2 (5 bases). Between the trimmed V and J ends, which lost 0 bases and 9 bases, there was a span of 6 bases. Germline lookup yields CDR1 DFQATT and CDR2 SNEGSKA (reference sequence). This CDR3 region has 11 residues. CDR3 amino acids: CSAREGSEQFF. The CDR3 DNA reads as TGCAGTGCTAGAGAGGGGAGTGAGCAGTTCTTC.

This clone came up once. This chain connects TRBV4-2 to TRBJ2-2, with D perhaps TRBD1 (5 bases). The CDR3 is 16 amino acids. The germline CDR1 and CDR2 sequences are LGHNA and YNFKEQ. The V gene lost 4 bases and the J gene lost 0 bases, with 12 bases spanning the gap. The CDR3 DNA reads as TGTGCCAGCAGCCCACAAACAGGTTCGAACACCGGGGAGCTGTTTTTT. It translates to CASSPQTGSNTGELFF.

This clone has just a few counts. The chain uses TRBV28 and TRBJ1-2; D may be TRBD1 (5 bases). The CDR3 runs to 12 residues. The V end was cut by 6 bases, the J end by 11 bases, with 16 bases between. CDR1 is MDHEN, CDR2 SYDVKM, per germline. The CDR3 coding sequence is TGTGCCAGCAGCTCTCCAGGGTCCGGTTACACCTTC. This gives the protein CASSSPGSGYTF.

This clone was counted between two and nine times. The chain couples TRBV7-3 to TRBJ2-7; D not resolved. V was trimmed by 3 bases and J by 6 bases, leaving 15 bases between them. This CDR3 has 14 residues. Germline V CDR1 and CDR2: SGHTA, FQGTGA. The CDR3 nucleotides read TGTGCCAGCAGCTTGTCAGGCGGTTTCGGCGAGCAGTACTTC. It translates to CASSLSGGFGEQYF.

In this sample, this clone turned up once. V and J are TRBV5-5 and TRBJ2-3, with D unclear. CDR1 and CDR2 from the germline V gene are SGHKS and YYEKEE (reference sequence). The CDR3 covers 13 residues. V was clipped by 3 bases and J by 2 bases, with 7 bases between them. This chain's CDR3 is CASSWRNTDTQYF. The CDR3 bases are TGTGCCAGCAGCTGGCGGAACACAGATACGCAGTATTTT.